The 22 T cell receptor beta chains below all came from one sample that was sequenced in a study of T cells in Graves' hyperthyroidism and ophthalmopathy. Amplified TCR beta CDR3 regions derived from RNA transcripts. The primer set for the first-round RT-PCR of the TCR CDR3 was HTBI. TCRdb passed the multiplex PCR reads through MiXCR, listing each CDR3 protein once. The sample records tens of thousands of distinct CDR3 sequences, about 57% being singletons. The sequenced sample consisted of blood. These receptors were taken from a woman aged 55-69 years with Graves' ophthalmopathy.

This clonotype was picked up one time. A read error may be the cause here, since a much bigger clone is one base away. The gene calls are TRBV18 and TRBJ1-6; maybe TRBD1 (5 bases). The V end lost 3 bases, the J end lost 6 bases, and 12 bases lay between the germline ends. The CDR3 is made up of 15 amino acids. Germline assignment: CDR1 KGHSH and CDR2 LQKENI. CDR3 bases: TGTGCCAGCTCACCCGGACGGGGGGGTAATTCACCCCTCCACTTT. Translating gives CASSPGRGGNSPLHF.

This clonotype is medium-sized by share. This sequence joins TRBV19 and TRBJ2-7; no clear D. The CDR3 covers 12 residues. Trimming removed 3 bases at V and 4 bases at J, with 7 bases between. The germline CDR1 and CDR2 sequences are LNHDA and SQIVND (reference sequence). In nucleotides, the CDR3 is TGTGCCAGTAGTATGGAAGGTTACGAGCAGTACTTC. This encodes CASSMEGYEQYF.

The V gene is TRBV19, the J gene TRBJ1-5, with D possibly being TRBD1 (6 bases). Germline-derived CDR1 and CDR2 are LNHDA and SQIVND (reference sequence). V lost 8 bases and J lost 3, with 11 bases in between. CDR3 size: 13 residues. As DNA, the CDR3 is TGTGCCAGTGGAGACAGGATCAATCAGCCCCAGCATTTT. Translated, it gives CASGDRINQPQHF. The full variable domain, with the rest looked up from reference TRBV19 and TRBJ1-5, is DGGITQSPKYLFRKEGQNVTLSCEQNLNHDAMYWYRQDPGQGLRLIYYSQIVNDFQKGDIAEGYSVSREKKESFPLTVTSAQKNPTAFYLCASGDRINQPQHFGDGTRLSIL.

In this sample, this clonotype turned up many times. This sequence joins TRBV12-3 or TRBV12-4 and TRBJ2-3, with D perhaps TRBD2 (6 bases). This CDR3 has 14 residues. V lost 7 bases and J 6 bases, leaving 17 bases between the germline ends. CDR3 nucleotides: TGTGCCAGCAAACAGACTAGAGATGAGGATACGCAGTATTTT. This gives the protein CASKQTRDEDTQYF.

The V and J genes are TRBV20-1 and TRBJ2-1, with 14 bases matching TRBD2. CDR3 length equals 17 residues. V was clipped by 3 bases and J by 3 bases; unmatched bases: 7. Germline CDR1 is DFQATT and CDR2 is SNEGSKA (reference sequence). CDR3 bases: TGCAGTGCTAGCCCCCCGGGACTAGCGGGGGACTACAATGAGCAGTTCTTC. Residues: CSASPPGLAGDYNEQFF.

CDR3 nucleotides: TGTGCCAGTATGAGGGTAACAACACGGGGCAGGGAGCAGTACTTC. It codes for CASMRVTTRGREQYF. V gene TRBV25-1 combines with J gene TRBJ2-7; D possibly uses TRBD1 or TRBD2 (5 bases each). The germline CDR1 and CDR2 sequences are MGHDK and SYGVNS. The CDR3 loop spans 15 amino acids. The V end was cut by 9 bases, the J end by 7 bases, with 25 bases between.

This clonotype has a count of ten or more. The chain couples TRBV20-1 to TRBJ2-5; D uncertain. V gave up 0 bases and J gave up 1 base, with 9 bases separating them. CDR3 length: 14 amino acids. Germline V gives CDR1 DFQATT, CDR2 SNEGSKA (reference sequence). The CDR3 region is CSARDAQLQETQYF. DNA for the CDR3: TGCAGTGCTAGAGATGCACAGCTCCAAGAGACCCAGTACTTC.

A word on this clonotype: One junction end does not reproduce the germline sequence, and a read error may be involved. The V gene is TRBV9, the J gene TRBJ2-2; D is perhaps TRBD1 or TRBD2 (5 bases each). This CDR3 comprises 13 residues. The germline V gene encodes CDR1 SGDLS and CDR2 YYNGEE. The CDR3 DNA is TGTGCCAGCAGCAAGGGGAACACCGGGGAGCTGTCTTGG. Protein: CASSKGNTGELSW.

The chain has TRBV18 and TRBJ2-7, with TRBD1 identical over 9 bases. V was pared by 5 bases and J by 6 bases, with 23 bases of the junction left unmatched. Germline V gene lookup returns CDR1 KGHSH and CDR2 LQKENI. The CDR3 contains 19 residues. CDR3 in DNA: TGTGCCAGCTCATTACAGGTTTGGGACAGGGCAAACCTGGAGGGCGAGCAGTACTTC. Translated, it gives CASSLQVWDRANLEGEQYF.

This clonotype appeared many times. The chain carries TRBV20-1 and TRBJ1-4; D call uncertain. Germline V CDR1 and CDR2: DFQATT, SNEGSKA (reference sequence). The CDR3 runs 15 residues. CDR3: CSAYPISLAEEKLFF. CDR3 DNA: TGCAGCGCCTACCCTATTAGTCTTGCGGAAGAAAAACTGTTTTTT.

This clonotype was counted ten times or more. For the CDR3, the DNA is TGTGCCAGCAGCTTAGTTCGACGAACCCCGGGGAATGAAAAACTGTTTTTT. It yields the protein CASSLVRRTPGNEKLFF. The chain links TRBV7-6 to TRBJ1-4; D is unclear. The length of the CDR3 is 17 residues. The germline CDR1 and CDR2 sequences are SGHVS and FNYEAQ. The V end was cut by 1 base, the J end by 5 bases, with 17 bases between.

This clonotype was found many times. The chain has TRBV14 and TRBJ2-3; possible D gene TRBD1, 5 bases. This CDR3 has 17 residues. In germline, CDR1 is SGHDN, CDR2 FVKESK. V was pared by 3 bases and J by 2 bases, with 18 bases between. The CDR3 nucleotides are TGTGCCAGCAGCCATGGCTTGGACAACCCTACCACAGATACGCAGTATTTT. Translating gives CASSHGLDNPTTDTQYF.

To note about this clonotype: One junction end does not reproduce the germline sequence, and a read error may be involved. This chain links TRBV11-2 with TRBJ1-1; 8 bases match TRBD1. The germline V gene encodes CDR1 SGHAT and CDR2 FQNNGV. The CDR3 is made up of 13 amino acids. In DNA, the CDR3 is TGTGCCAGTAGCCTGGACAGGGACACTGAAGCTCTCTTT. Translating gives CASSLDRDTEALF.

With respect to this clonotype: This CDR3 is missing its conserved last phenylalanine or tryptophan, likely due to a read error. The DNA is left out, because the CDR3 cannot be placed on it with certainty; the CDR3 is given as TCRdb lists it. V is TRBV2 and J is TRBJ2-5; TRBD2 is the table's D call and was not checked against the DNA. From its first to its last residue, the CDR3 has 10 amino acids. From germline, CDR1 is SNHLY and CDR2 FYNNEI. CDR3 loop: CASSEQGGYY.

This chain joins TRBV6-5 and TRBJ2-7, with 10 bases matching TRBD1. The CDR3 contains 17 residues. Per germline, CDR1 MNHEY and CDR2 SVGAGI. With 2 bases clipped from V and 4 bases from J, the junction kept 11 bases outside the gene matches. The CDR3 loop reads CASSYDQTGTGVYEQYF. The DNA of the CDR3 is TGTGCCAGCAGTTACGACCAAACCGGGACAGGGGTGTACGAGCAGTACTTC.

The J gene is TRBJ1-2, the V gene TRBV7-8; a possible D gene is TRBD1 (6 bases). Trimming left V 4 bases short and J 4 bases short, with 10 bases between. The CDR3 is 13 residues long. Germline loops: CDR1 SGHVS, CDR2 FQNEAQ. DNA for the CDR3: TGTGCCAGCAGCTCAACAGGGTGCTATGGCTACACCTTC. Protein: CASSSTGCYGYTF.

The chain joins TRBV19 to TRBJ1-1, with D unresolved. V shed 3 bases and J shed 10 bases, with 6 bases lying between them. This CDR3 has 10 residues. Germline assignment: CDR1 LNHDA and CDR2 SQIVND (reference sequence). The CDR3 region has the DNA TGTGCCAGTAGTATGGTCGCAGCTTTCTTT. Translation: CASSMVAAFF. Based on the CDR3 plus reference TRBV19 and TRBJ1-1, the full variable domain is DGGITQSPKYLFRKEGQNVTLSCEQNLNHDAMYWYRQDPGQGLRLIYYSQIVNDFQKGDIAEGYSVSREKKESFPLTVTSAQKNPTAFYLCASSMVAAFFGQGTRLTVV.

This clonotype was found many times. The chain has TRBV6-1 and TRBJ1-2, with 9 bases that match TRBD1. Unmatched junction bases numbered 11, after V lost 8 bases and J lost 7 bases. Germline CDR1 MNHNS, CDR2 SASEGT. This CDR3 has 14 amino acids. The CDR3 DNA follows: TGTGCCAGCGACCCCACAGGGGGCGCGTTTGGCTACACCTTC. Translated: CASDPTGGAFGYTF.

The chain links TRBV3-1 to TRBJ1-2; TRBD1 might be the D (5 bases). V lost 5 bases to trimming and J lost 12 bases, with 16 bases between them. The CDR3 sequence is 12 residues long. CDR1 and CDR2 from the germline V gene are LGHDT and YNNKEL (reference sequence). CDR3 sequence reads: CASSKTAAGNTF. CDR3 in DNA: TGTGCCAGCAGCAAGACAGCAGCTGGAAACACCTTC. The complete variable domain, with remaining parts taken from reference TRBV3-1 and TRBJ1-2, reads DTAVSQTPKYLVTQMGNDKSIKCEQNLGHDTMYWYKQDSKKFLKIMFSYNNKELIINETVPNRFSPKSPDKAHLNLHINSLELGDSAVYFCASSKTAAGNTFGSGTRLTVV.

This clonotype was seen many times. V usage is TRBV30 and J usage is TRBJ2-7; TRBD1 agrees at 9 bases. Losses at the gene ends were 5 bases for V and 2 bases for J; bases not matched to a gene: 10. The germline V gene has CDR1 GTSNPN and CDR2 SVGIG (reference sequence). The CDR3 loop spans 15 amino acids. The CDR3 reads CAWRGRDRAPYEQYF. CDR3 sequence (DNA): TGTGCCTGGCGAGGCCGGGACAGGGCTCCCTACGAGCAGTACTTC. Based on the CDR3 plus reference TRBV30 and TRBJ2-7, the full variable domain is SQTIHQWPATLVQPVGSPLSLECTVEGTSNPNLYWYRQAAGRGLQLLFYSVGIGQISSEVPQNLSASRPQDRQFILSSKKLLLSDSGFYLCAWRGRDRAPYEQYFGPGTRLTVT.

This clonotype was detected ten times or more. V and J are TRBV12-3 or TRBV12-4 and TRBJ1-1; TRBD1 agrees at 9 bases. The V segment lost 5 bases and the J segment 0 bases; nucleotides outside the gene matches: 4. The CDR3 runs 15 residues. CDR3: CASSPGQGLNTEAFF. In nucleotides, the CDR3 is TGTGCCAGCAGTCCGGGACAGGGCTTGAACACTGAAGCTTTCTTT.

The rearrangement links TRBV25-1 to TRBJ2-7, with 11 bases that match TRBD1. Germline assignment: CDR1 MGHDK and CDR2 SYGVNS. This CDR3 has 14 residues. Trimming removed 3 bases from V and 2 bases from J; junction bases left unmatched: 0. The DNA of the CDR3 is TGTGCCAGCAGTGAGGGACAGGGGGCCTACGAGCAGTACTTC. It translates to CASSEGQGAYEQYF.